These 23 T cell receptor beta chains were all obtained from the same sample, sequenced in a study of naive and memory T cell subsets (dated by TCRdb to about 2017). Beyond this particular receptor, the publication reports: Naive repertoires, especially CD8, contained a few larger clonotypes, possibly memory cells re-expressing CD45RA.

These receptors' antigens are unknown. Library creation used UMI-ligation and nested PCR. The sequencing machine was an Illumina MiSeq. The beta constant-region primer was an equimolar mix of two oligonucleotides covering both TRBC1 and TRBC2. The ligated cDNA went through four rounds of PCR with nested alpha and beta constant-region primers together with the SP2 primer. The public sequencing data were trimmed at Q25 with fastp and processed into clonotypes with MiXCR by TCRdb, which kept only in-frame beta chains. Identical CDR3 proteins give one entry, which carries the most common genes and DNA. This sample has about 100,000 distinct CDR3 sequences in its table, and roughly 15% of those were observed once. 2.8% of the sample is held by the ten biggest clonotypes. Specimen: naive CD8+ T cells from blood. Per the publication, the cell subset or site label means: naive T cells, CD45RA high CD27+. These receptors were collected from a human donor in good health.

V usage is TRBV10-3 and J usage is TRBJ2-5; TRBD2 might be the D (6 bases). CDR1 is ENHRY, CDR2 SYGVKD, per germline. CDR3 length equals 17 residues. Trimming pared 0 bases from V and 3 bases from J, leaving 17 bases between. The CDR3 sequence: CAISESSTGVSKETQYF. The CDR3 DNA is TGTGCCATCAGTGAGTCATCAACGGGAGTGTCAAAAGAGACCCAGTACTTC.

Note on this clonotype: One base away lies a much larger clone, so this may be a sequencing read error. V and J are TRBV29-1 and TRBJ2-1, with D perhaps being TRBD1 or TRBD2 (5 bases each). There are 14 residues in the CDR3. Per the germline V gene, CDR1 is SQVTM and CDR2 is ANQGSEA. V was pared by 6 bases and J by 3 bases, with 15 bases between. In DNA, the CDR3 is TGCAGCGTGTCATCCGGGGCTAACTACAATGAGCAGTTCTTC. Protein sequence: CSVSSGANYNEQFF.

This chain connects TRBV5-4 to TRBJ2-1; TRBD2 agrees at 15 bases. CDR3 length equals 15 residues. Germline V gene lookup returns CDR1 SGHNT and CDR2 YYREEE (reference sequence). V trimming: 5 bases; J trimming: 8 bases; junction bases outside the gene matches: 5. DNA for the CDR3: TGTGCCAGCAGGCCGGGACTAGCGGGGGGAGATGAGCAGTTCTTC. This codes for CASRPGLAGGDEQFF.

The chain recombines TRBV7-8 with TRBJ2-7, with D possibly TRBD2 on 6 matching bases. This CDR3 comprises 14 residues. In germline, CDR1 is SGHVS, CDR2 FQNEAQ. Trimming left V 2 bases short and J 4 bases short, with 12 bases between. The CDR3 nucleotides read TGTGCCAGCAGCTTATCGGGAGATCAGTACGAGCAGTACTTC. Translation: CASSLSGDQYEQYF. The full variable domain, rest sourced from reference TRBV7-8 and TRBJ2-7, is GAGVSQSPRYKVAKRGQDVALRCDPISGHVSLFWYQQALGQGPEFLTYFQNEAQLDKSGLPSDRFFAERPEGSVSTLKIQRTQQEDSAVYLCASSLSGDQYEQYFGPGTRLTVT.

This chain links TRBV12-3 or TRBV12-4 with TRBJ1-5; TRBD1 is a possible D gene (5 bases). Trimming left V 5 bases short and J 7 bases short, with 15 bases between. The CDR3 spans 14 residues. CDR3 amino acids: CASSHGGVEQPQHF. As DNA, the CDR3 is TGTGCCAGCAGTCACGGGGGGGTGGAACAGCCCCAGCATTTT.

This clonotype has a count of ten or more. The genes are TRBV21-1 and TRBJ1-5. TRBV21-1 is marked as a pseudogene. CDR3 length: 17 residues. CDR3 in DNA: TGTGCCAGCAGCAAAGCGCCGGTCGGATATAGCAATCAGCCCCAGCATTTT. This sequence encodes CASSKAPVGYSNQPQHF.

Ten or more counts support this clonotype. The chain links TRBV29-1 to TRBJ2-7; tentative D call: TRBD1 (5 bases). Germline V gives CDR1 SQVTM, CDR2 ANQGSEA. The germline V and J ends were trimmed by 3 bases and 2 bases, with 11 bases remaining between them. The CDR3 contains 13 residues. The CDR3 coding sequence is TGCAGCGTTGACGGGCAGGGCACCTACGAGCAGTACTTC. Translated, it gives CSVDGQGTYEQYF.

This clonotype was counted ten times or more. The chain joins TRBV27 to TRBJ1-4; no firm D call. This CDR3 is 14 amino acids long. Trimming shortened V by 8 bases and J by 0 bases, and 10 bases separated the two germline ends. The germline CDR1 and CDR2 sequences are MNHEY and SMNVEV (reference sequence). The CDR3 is CASSYRATNEKLFF. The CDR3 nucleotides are TGTGCCAGCTCTTACCGGGCAACTAATGAAAAACTGTTTTTT.

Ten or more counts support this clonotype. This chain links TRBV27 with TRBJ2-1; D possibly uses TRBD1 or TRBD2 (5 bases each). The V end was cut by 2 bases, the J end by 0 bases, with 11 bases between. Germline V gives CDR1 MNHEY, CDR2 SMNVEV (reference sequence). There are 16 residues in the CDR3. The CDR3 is CASSLHPGLSYNEQFF. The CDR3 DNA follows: TGTGCCAGCAGTTTACACCCGGGGCTCTCCTACAATGAGCAGTTCTTC.

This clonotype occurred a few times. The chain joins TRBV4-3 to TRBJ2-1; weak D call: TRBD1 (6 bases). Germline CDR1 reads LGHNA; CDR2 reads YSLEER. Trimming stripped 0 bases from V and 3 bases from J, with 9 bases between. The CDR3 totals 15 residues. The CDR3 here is CASSQDWDNYNEQFF. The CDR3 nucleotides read TGCGCCAGCAGCCAAGATTGGGACAACTACAATGAGCAGTTCTTC.

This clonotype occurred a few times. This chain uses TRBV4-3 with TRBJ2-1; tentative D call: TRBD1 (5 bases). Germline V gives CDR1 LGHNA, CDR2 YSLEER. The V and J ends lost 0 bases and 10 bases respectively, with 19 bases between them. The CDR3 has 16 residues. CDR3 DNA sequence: TGCGCCAGCAGCCAAGATCTTGGGGCAGGCCGCAGAGAGCAGTTCTTC. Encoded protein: CASSQDLGAGRREQFF.

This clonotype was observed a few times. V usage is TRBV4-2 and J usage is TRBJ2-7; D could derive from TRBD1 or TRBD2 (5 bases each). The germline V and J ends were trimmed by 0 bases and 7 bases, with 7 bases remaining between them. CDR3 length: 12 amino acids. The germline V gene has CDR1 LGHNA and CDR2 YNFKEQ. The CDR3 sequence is CASSQEGREQYF. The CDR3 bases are TGTGCCAGCAGCCAAGAGGGACGGGAGCAGTACTTC.

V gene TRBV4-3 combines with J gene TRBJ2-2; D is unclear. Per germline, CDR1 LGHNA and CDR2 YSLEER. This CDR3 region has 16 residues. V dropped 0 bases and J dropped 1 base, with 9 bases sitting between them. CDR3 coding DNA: TGCGCCAGCAGCCAAGATGCGACTGGGAACACCGGGGAGCTGTTTTTT. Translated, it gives CASSQDATGNTGELFF.

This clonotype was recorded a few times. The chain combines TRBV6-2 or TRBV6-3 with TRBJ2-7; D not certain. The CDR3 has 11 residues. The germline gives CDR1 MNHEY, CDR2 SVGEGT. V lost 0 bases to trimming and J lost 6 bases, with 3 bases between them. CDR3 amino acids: CASSYSSEQYF. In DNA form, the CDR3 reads TGTGCCAGCAGTTACTCGAGCGAGCAGTACTTC.

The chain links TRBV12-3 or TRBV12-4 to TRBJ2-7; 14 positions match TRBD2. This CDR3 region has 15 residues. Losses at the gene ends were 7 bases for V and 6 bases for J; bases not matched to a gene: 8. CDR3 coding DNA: TGTGCCAGCACCACCCTGGGACTAGCGGGAGTCGAGCAGTACTTC. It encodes CASTTLGLAGVEQYF.

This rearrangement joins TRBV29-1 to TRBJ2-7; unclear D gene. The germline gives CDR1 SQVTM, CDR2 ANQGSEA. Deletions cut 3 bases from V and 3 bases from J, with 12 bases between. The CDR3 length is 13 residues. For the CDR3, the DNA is TGCAGCGTTGACCGGCAGGTTAACTACGAGCAGTACTTC. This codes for CSVDRQVNYEQYF.

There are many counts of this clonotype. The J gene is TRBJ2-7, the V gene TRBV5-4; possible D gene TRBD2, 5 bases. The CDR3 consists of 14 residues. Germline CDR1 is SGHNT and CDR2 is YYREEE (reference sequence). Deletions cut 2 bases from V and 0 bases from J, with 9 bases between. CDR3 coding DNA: TGTGCCAGCAGCTTTGGTGGGAGCTCCTACGAGCAGTACTTC. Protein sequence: CASSFGGSSYEQYF. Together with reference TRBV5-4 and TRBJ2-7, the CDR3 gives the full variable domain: ETGVTQSPTHLIKTRGQQVTLRCSSQSGHNTVSWYQQALGQGPQFIFQYYREEENGRGNFPPRFSGLQFPNYSSELNVNALELDDSALYLCASSFGGSSYEQYFGPGTRLTVT.

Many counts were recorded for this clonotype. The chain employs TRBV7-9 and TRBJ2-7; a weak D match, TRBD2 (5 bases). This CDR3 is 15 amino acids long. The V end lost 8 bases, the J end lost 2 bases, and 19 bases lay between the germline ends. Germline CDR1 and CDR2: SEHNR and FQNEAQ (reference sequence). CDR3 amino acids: CASEGNPGQAYEQYF. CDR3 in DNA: TGTGCCAGCGAGGGAAACCCCGGGCAGGCCTACGAGCAGTACTTC. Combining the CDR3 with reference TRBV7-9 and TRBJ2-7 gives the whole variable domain DTGVSQNPRHKITKRGQNVTFRCDPISEHNRLYWYRQTLGQGPEFLTYFQNEAQLEKSRLLSDRFSAERPKGSFSTLEIQRTEQGDSAMYLCASEGNPGQAYEQYFGPGTRLTVT.

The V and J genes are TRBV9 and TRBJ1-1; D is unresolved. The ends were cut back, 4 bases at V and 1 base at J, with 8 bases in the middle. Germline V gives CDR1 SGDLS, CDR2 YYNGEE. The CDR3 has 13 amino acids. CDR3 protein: CASSFSANTEAFF. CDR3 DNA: TGTGCCAGCAGCTTTAGTGCGAACACTGAAGCTTTCTTT.

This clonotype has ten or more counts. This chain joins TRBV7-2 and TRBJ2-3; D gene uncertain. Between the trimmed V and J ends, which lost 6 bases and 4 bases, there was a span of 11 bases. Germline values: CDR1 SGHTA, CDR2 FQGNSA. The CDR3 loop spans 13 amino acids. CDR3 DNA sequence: TGTGCCAGCAGATCCATTGGGCCAGATACGCAGTATTTT. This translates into CASRSIGPDTQYF.

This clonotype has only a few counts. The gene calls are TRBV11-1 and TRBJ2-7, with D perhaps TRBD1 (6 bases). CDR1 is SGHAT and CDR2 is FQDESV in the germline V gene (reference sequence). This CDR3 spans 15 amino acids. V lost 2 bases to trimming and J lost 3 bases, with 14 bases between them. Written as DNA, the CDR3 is TGTGCCAGCAGCTTAAGGACAGCCTCACTCTACGAGCAGTACTTC. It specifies CASSLRTASLYEQYF. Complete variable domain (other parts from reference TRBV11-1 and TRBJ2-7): EAEVAQSPRYKITEKSQAVAFWCDPISGHATLYWYRQILGQGPELLVQFQDESVVDDSQLPKDRFSAERLKGVDSTLKIQPAELGDSAMYLCASSLRTASLYEQYFGPGTRLTVT.

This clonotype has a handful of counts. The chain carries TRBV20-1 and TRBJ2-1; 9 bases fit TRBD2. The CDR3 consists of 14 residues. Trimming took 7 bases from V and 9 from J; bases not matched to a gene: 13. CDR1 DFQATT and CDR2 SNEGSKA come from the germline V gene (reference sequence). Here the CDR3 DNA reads TGCAGTGGCGAGACGGCGGGGGGGCCCTTTGAGCAGTTCTTC. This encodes CSGETAGGPFEQFF.

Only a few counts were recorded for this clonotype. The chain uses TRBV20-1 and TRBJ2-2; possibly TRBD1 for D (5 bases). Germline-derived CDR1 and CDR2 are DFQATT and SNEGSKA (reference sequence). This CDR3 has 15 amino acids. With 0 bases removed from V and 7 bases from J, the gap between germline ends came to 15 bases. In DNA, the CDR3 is TGCAGTGCTAGAGAATTCGATGCAGGGATCGGGGAGCTGTTTTTT. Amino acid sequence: CSAREFDAGIGELFF.